The 27 T cell receptor beta chains given below trace back to one sample, sequenced in a study of early T cells in non-severe SARS-CoV-2 infection. TCRdb recomputed calls from the 5' RACE reads with MiXCR, one row per CDR3 protein. This sample has tens of thousands of distinct CDR3 sequences, with 5.5% to 7.5% found just once. Source: whole blood, taken at baseline. All receptors come from an adult who was a healthcare worker with PCR-confirmed SARS-CoV-2 infection or an uninfected control (not recorded which).

Only a few counts were recorded for this clonotype. The chain has TRBV6-2 or TRBV6-3 and TRBJ1-1; unclear D gene. Looked up from germline, CDR1 is MNHEY and CDR2 is SVGEGT. The CDR3 runs 15 residues. With 4 bases removed from V and 1 base from J, the gap between germline ends came to 13 bases. CDR3 loop: CASSFLRRENTEAFF. In DNA, the CDR3 is TGTGCCAGCAGTTTCCTTAGGCGGGAGAACACTGAAGCTTTCTTT.

V and J are TRBV10-3 and TRBJ2-1, with D unclear. V shed 6 bases and J shed 8 bases, with 8 bases lying between them. There are 11 residues in the CDR3. Germline values: CDR1 ENHRY, CDR2 SYGVKD. CDR3 coding DNA: TGTGCCATCAGCGAACCCGATGAGCAGTTCTTC. It codes for CAISEPDEQFF.

The chain is built from TRBV12-3 or TRBV12-4 and TRBJ2-3; 11 bases line up with TRBD2. Trimming removed 6 bases from V and 6 bases from J; junction bases left unmatched: 8. This CDR3 region has 15 residues. CDR3 DNA sequence: TGTGCCAGCAGCCAACTAGCGGGGGCGGGGGATACGCAGTATTTT. It specifies CASSQLAGAGDTQYF.

This clonotype was found a few times. The chain is built from TRBV5-6 and TRBJ2-2, with D tentatively TRBD2 (5 bases). Germline V gene lookup returns CDR1 SGHDT and CDR2 YYEEEE. Trimming pared 4 bases from V and 2 bases from J, leaving 12 bases between. The CDR3 loop spans 15 amino acids. In nucleotides, the CDR3 is TGTGCCAGCAGCCCACCGGGATCAAACACCGGGGAGCTGTTTTTT. It translates to CASSPPGSNTGELFF.

The sample holds many counts of this clonotype. The V call is TRBV12-3 or TRBV12-4, the J call TRBJ2-7; the match to TRBD1 covers 8 bases. This CDR3 region has 14 residues. Trimming took 5 bases from V and 5 from J; bases not matched to a gene: 8. CDR3 in DNA: TGTGCCAGCAGTGGCTCGGACAGGGTCCACGAGCAGTACTTC. Translation gives CASSGSDRVHEQYF.

This clonotype appeared a few times. The chain is built from TRBV9 and TRBJ2-1; 7 positions match TRBD2. This CDR3 comprises 12 residues. The germline V gene has CDR1 SGDLS and CDR2 YYNGEE. The trim removed 7 bases at V and 5 bases at J, leaving 3 bases unmatched. The CDR3 DNA follows: TGTGCCAGCGGACTAGAACACAATGAGCAGTTCTTC. It is translated as CASGLEHNEQFF.

This clonotype was detected only a few times. The chain employs TRBV4-1 and TRBJ2-6; 7 positions match TRBD2. Germline V lookup: CDR1 MGHRA, CDR2 YSYEKL. This CDR3 comprises 17 residues. The trim removed 4 bases at V and 0 bases at J, leaving 6 bases unmatched. CDR3 DNA: TGCGCCAGCAGCCTAAGACGGGGGGTCTCTGGGGCCAACGTCCTGACTTTC. Its protein product is CASSLRRGVSGANVLTF.

Only a few counts were recorded for this clonotype. The chain joins TRBV10-3 to TRBJ1-1, with TRBD1 as a possible D gene (6 bases). The germline V gene encodes CDR1 ENHRY and CDR2 SYGVKD. This CDR3 has 13 residues. V was clipped by 6 bases and J by 1 base, with 9 bases between them. CDR3 DNA: TGTGCCATCAGACCACAGGGGAACACTGAAGCTTTCTTT. This sequence encodes CAIRPQGNTEAFF.

In this sample, this clonotype turned up many times. The chain joins TRBV12-3 or TRBV12-4 to TRBJ2-3, with 11 nucleotides matching TRBD2. V lost 5 bases, J lost 5 bases, and 3 bases stayed unmatched. This CDR3 spans 14 amino acids. As DNA, the CDR3 is TGTGCCAGCAGTCCAGGACTAGCGGGAGATACGCAGTATTTT. Encoded protein: CASSPGLAGDTQYF.

This clonotype occurred a few times. The rearrangement joins TRBV23-1 to TRBJ2-3; 9 bases are shared with TRBD1. TRBV23-1 is given ORF status, its function remaining uncertain. The CDR3 runs to 18 residues. The V segment lost 4 bases and the J segment 3 bases; nucleotides outside the gene matches: 14. The CDR3: CASSPPKNGTGWTDTQYF. The DNA for the CDR3 is TGCGCCAGCAGTCCACCCAAGAACGGGACAGGGTGGACAGATACGCAGTATTTT.

The sample holds many counts of this clonotype. This chain connects TRBV28 to TRBJ2-1; D may be TRBD1 or TRBD2 (5 bases each). V lost 5 bases, J lost 10 bases, and 18 bases lay in between. Per the germline V gene, CDR1 is MDHEN and CDR2 is SYDVKM. CDR3 size: 14 residues. The CDR3 spells CASSPRGSEEEQFF. The CDR3 DNA is TGTGCCAGCAGTCCCCGGGGCTCTGAGGAGGAGCAGTTCTTC. Using reference TRBV28 and TRBJ2-1 for the parts outside the CDR3, the full variable domain is DVKVTQSSRYLVKRTGEKVFLECVQDMDHENMFWYRQDPGLGLRLIYFSYDVKMKEKGDIPEGYSVSREKKERFSLILESASTNQTSMYLCASSPRGSEEEQFFGPGTRLTVL.

This clonotype showed up many times. This chain uses TRBV11-2 with TRBJ2-7, with 7 positions matching TRBD1. The germline V gene encodes CDR1 SGHAT and CDR2 FQNNGV. CDR3 length: 16 amino acids. Trimming cost V 5 bases and J 3 bases; bases outside gene matches: 13. The CDR3 DNA reads TGTGCCAGCAGCCCGTACGAGGGGGCTAATAACTACGAGCAGTACTTC. Its translation is CASSPYEGANNYEQYF.

By sample share, this clonotype is medium-sized. The chain combines TRBV5-5 with TRBJ2-5; D may be TRBD2 (6 bases). The CDR3 has 14 residues. Germline assignment: CDR1 SGHKS and CDR2 YYEKEE (reference sequence). Trimming left V 2 bases short and J 7 bases short, with 15 bases between. The CDR3 spells CASSFLSRRGTQYF. CDR3 DNA: TGTGCCAGCAGCTTTCTGAGTAGGCGGGGGACCCAGTACTTC.

This clonotype was seen at least ten times. This rearrangement joins TRBV14 to TRBJ1-3, with D hard to call. Looked up from germline, CDR1 is SGHDN and CDR2 is FVKESK. The CDR3 is 12 residues long. V was pared by 5 bases and J by 5 bases, with 7 bases between. CDR3 sequence (DNA): TGTGCCAGCAGCACCGACCGAAACACCATATATTTT. Residues: CASSTDRNTIYF.

This clonotype came up many times. The chain recombines TRBV18 with TRBJ1-1; D might be TRBD1 (6 bases). The CDR3 is made up of 13 amino acids. The V and J ends lost 10 bases and 0 bases respectively, with 12 bases between them. Germline assignment: CDR1 KGHSH and CDR2 LQKENI. The CDR3 reads CATTDSLNTEAFF. The DNA of the CDR3 is TGTGCCACGACGGACAGCTTGAACACTGAAGCTTTCTTT.

This clonotype was counted between two and nine times. This sequence joins TRBV6-2 or TRBV6-3 and TRBJ2-1; 8 positions agree with TRBD2. The J segment lost 7 bases and the V segment lost 3 bases, leaving 14 bases of the junction unmatched. Germline loops: CDR1 MNHEY, CDR2 SVGEGT. The CDR3 consists of 17 residues. In DNA, the CDR3 is TGTGCCAGCAGTTATCCCCCTCGGGGGGGGACCACGAATGAGCAGTTCTTC. This codes for CASSYPPRGGTTNEQFF.

This clonotype was counted many times. The CDR3 bases are TGTGCCAGCAGCCGAGCTATAGTCTACGAGCAGTACTTC. Its protein is CASSRAIVYEQYF. This chain links TRBV14 with TRBJ2-7; D remains unclear. The CDR3 sequence is 13 residues long. Per germline, CDR1 SGHDN and CDR2 FVKESK. V lost 4 bases, J lost 3 bases, and 10 bases lay in between.

This clonotype appeared many times. V and J are TRBV7-9 and TRBJ1-3; D gene uncertain. V lost 3 bases, J lost 2 bases, and 8 bases lay in between. Looked up from germline, CDR1 is SEHNR and CDR2 is FQNEAQ (reference sequence). The CDR3 has 14 residues. As DNA, the CDR3 is TGTGCCAGCAGCTTGACGGTTACTGGAAACACCATATATTTT. As protein: CASSLTVTGNTIYF.

The V gene is TRBV7-9, the J gene TRBJ2-3; possible D gene TRBD2, 6 bases. Per germline, CDR1 SEHNR and CDR2 FQNEAQ (reference sequence). The CDR3 has 13 residues. Here the CDR3 reads CTGAGTSTDTQYF. In DNA, the CDR3 is TGTACCGGGGCCGGGACTAGCACAGATACGCAGTATTTT.

This clonotype was recorded a few times. This chain links TRBV28 with TRBJ2-5, with 9 bases identical to TRBD1. Germline V CDR1 and CDR2: MDHEN, SYDVKM. The V gene end was trimmed by 2 bases and the J gene end by 4 bases; junction bases not matched to a gene: 5. This CDR3 region has 15 residues. CDR3 residues: CASSLTTGGGETQYF. In nucleotides, the CDR3 is TGTGCCAGCAGTTTAACCACAGGGGGCGGAGAGACCCAGTACTTC.

This clonotype was counted at least ten times. The chain recombines TRBV30 with TRBJ2-5; a possible D gene is TRBD1 (6 bases). The germline V gene encodes CDR1 GTSNPN and CDR2 SVGIG (reference sequence). The ends were cut back, 2 bases at V and 5 bases at J, with 18 bases in the middle. The CDR3 has 15 amino acids. CDR3 DNA: TGTGCCTGGAGTATGAAGGGGGAAGAGCTGGAGACCCAGTACTTC. It yields the protein CAWSMKGEELETQYF.

This clonotype came up many times. V is TRBV12-3 or TRBV12-4 and J is TRBJ2-3; maybe TRBD1 (5 bases). The ends were cut back, 1 base at V and 0 bases at J, with 8 bases in the middle. This CDR3 spans 15 amino acids. CDR3 sequence reads: CASSLEAGSTDTQYF. The CDR3, as DNA: TGTGCCAGCAGTTTAGAGGCAGGGAGCACAGATACGCAGTATTTT.

This clonotype has just a few counts. The rearrangement links TRBV3-1 to TRBJ2-1, with 11 bases matching TRBD2. Unmatched junction bases numbered 4, after V lost 4 bases and J lost 5 bases. CDR3 length: 15 residues. CDR1 LGHDT and CDR2 YNNKEL come from the germline V gene (reference sequence). DNA for the CDR3: TGTGCCAGCAGCCCCCGACTAGCGGGGCACAATGAGCAGTTCTTC. Translation gives CASSPRLAGHNEQFF.

This clonotype has a count of ten or more. The chain is built from TRBV28 and TRBJ2-5; D gene uncertain. The V end was cut by 3 bases, the J end by 7 bases, with 12 bases between. CDR1 is MDHEN, CDR2 SYDVKM, per germline. The CDR3 spans 13 residues. CDR3 bases: TGTGCCAGCAGTTTGTGGCCCAAAGCGACCCAGTACTTC. Translating gives CASSLWPKATQYF.

This clonotype was seen repeatedly, ten times or more. The chain couples TRBV2 to TRBJ2-1; TRBD2 is a possible D gene (7 bases). The V gene's germline CDR1 is SNHLY and CDR2 FYNNEI. This CDR3 contains 16 residues. V lost 6 bases, J lost 0 bases, and 15 bases lay in between. The CDR3 is CASRNQGGGSYNEQFF. As DNA, the CDR3 is TGTGCCAGCAGGAATCAAGGGGGGGGCTCCTACAATGAGCAGTTCTTC.

This clonotype was seen a handful of times. V gene TRBV5-1 combines with J gene TRBJ1-6; D might be TRBD1 (6 bases). With 6 bases removed from V and 3 bases from J, the gap between germline ends came to 13 bases. This CDR3 spans 15 amino acids. Germline assignment: CDR1 SGHRS and CDR2 YFSETQ. The CDR3 spells CASTRTENYNSPLHF. CDR3 DNA sequence: TGCGCCAGCACCCGGACAGAGAACTATAATTCACCCCTCCACTTT.

This clonotype was counted ten times or more. The chain joins TRBV7-2 to TRBJ2-3; TRBD1 agrees at 7 bases. The CDR3 totals 15 residues. V lost 3 bases, J lost 6 bases, and 9 bases stayed unmatched. Germline assignment: CDR1 SGHTA and CDR2 FQGNSA. The CDR3 DNA follows: TGTGCCAGCAGCTTTGACAGGGTCTCGAGGGATACGCAGTATTTT. Translating it yields CASSFDRVSRDTQYF.